A single sample is the source of the 5 T cell receptor beta chains below, sequenced in a study of response to subunit inactivated influenza vaccine. TCRdb independently ran MiXCR on the RT-PCR reads; one entry per CDR3 protein. The repertoire has hundreds of thousands of distinct CDR3 sequences, 13% to 15% of them found once; the top ten carry around 7.6%. Sequencing used PBMCs from blood, obtained about 14 days before vaccination. These receptors were taken from a man between 50 and 59 years old who received an inactivated influenza vaccine.

The sample holds one count of this clonotype. This chain uses TRBV10-3 with TRBJ2-7; D is unresolved. Trimming stripped 7 bases from V and 0 bases from J, with 13 bases between. This CDR3 spans 14 amino acids. Germline V gene sequence: CDR1 ENHRY, CDR2 SYGVKD. CDR3 bases: TGTGCCATCAAAGCGCAAAGGGTCTCCTACGAGCAGTACTTC. This encodes CAIKAQRVSYEQYF.

This clonotype occurred many times. This chain joins TRBV20-1 and TRBJ2-3; D remains unclear. CDR3 length: 13 amino acids. Germline CDR1 and CDR2: DFQATT and SNEGSKA (reference sequence). V shed 5 bases and J shed 2 bases, with 11 bases lying between them. The CDR3 loop is CSAPPHSTDTQYF. As DNA, the CDR3 is TGCAGTGCTCCCCCTCACTCCACAGATACGCAGTATTTT.

Here the CDR3 DNA reads TGTGCCAGCAGCGCTAGGGCTAAAGGACAGGGGGGGGACTACGAGCAGTACTTC. Translating it yields CASSARAKGQGGDYEQYF. The chain uses TRBV7-6 and TRBJ2-7, with 10 positions matching TRBD1. CDR1 is SGHVS and CDR2 is FNYEAQ in the germline V gene. This CDR3 contains 18 residues. The ends lost 5 bases at V and 3 bases at J; junction bases unmatched: 16.

This clonotype was counted ten times or more. The rearrangement uses TRBV20-1 and TRBJ2-2, with D possibly being TRBD1 (5 bases). Trimming took 6 bases from V and 2 from J, leaving 10 bases between them. The CDR3 consists of 13 residues. Germline CDR1 reads DFQATT; CDR2 reads SNEGSKA (reference sequence). The CDR3 loop is CSARTRNTGELFF. CDR3 in DNA: TGCAGTGCACGGACACGTAACACCGGGGAGCTGTTTTTT.

This clonotype was found a few times. The chain combines TRBV7-2 with TRBJ2-3; D is unclear. CDR3 length: 12 amino acids. V shed 5 bases and J shed 6 bases, with 9 bases lying between them. Germline CDR1 reads SGHTA; CDR2 reads FQGNSA. The CDR3 here is CASSVPWDTQYF. The DNA for the CDR3 is TGTGCCAGCAGCGTTCCTTGGGATACGCAGTATTTT. The whole variable domain, remainder taken from reference TRBV7-2 and TRBJ2-3, is GAGVSQSPSNKVTEKGKDVELRCDPISGHTALYWYRQSLGQGLEFLIYFQGNSAPDKSGLPSDRFSAERTGGSVSTLTIQRTQQEDSAVYLCASSVPWDTQYFGPGTRLTVL.